A selection of T cell receptor beta chains follows, all from one sample in a study of early T cells in non-severe SARS-CoV-2 infection. TCRdb reprocessed the 5' RACE reads via MiXCR and lists one record per CDR3 protein. The sample has roughly 70,000 distinct CDR3 sequences; 12% are singletons. The specimen sequenced was whole blood. These TCRs come from an adult who was a healthcare worker with PCR-confirmed SARS-CoV-2 infection or an uninfected control (not recorded which). Both conserved end residues are trimmed from each CDR3. Each record gives: J gene, V gene, CDR3 protein.

>TRBJ1-3|TRBV20-1
SSQGGSENTIY
>TRBJ2-1|TRBV7-2
ASSLARDSRRWF
>TRBJ1-1|TRBV6-6
ASRGNTEAF
>TRBJ2-3|TRBV29-1
SVELVDLVDTQY
>TRBJ2-1|TRBV12-3/TRBV12-4
ASVRLAGSIDNEQF
>TRBJ2-3|TRBV28
ASSQERTTDTQY
>TRBJ1-1|TRBV29-1
SYSSGLNTEAF
>TRBJ2-5|TRBV20-1
SARDFLAGETETQY
>TRBJ1-6|TRBV29-1
SVTEGLNSPLH
>TRBJ2-2|TRBV28
ASSQDPQNTGELF
>TRBJ2-5|TRBV7-2
ASSLSGQGGRKTQY
>TRBJ2-5|TRBV20-1
SARGSSSGGPRETQY
>TRBJ1-5|TRBV12-3/TRBV12-4
ASRPESNQPQH
>TRBJ2-7|TRBV29-1
SVRRQSSYEQY
>TRBJ2-5|TRBV29-1
SLSEGTQY
>TRBJ2-1|TRBV9
ASSVAPQLASYNEQF
>TRBJ2-3|TRBV12-3/TRBV12-4
ASTYELAGAGDTQY
>TRBJ1-5|TRBV3-1
ASSQLGGNQPQH
>TRBJ2-1|TRBV27
ASSWVAGTIYNEQF
>TRBJ1-2|TRBV6-5
ASRQDGSYGYT
>TRBJ2-7|TRBV7-9
ASSATSGSYEQY
>TRBJ2-1|TRBV24-1
ATTVVPDRGSYNEQF
>TRBJ2-1|TRBV7-6
ASTNTPGTGRNEQF
>TRBJ2-1|TRBV20-1
SATMDLSSYNEQF
>TRBJ2-5|TRBV20-1
SARDPALTSGTQY
>TRBJ1-1|TRBV9
ASSVDMDPTEAF
>TRBJ1-2|TRBV7-2
TTEGNNYGYT
>TRBJ1-2|TRBV27
ASSSAGTYGYT
>TRBJ2-7|TRBV29-1
SVEGDDYEQY
>TRBJ2-1|TRBV20-1
SARDVWGQGVLDEQF
>TRBJ2-3|TRBV5-1
ASSPYSGRLVASSTDTQY
>TRBJ1-6|TRBV20-1
SAKTGTGFSPLH
>TRBJ2-3|TRBV7-8
ASSLVSAGGSVTQY
>TRBJ2-3|TRBV28
ASSAPGQGYTDTQY
>TRBJ2-3|TRBV7-8
ASRIGWGGRTDTQY
>TRBJ2-7|TRBV28
ASSFKTREQY
>TRBJ1-2|TRBV18
ASSPWGDYGYT
>TRBJ2-3|TRBV20-1
SASLLVPPDTQY
>TRBJ2-6|TRBV7-9
ASSLGIGNSGANVLT
>TRBJ2-7|TRBV7-9
ASSFGTGGAYEQY
>TRBJ2-3|TRBV15
ATTPLRARGLQY
>TRBJ2-5|TRBV7-9
ASSQGGLAQETQY
>TRBJ2-3|TRBV24-1
ATGWGGTDTQY
>TRBJ2-5|TRBV27
ASSLSEYQETQY
>TRBJ1-4|TRBV28
ASSFGTGYEKLF
>TRBJ1-1|TRBV29-1
SVEWGAEAF
>TRBJ2-7|TRBV7-2
ASSSPVRGTKPYEQY
>TRBJ2-7|TRBV14
ASSLRTVSYEQY
>TRBJ2-2|TRBV5-6
ASSSLAGGNTGELF
>TRBJ1-1|TRBV28
ASSLLVPNTEAF
>TRBJ1-6|TRBV11-2
ASSLDKGNSPLH
>TRBJ2-3|TRBV9
ASSVEGLTSTDTQY
>TRBJ1-1|TRBV12-3/TRBV12-4
ASSPTGLTEAF
>TRBJ1-4|TRBV5-1
ASSRETTNEKLF
>TRBJ1-5|TRBV6-2/TRBV6-3
ASTNTGSSGNQPQH